This paragraph reports one TCR beta chain. These data originate in a study of shared T cell receptors in the human thymus. Produced via immunoSEQ multiplex PCR; TCRdb's table is partial and in-frame only. The table has over 450,000 clones, 70% to 80% seen once. This CDR3 has 16 residues. Looked up from germline, CDR1 is MGHDK and CDR2 is SYGVNS. Trimming took 3 bases from V and 4 from J, leaving 19 bases between them. These data are also associated with another study on human thymus T cells. That study adds: Having corrective surgery for congenital heart defects, healthy Finnish infants were the ones who donated. Corrective cardiac surgery supplied the resected thymus tissue. What appeared biased in thymic and blood repertoires was the usage of V and J genes.

The receptor comes from a boy under three years old with a congenital heart defect. The chain is built from TRBV25-1 and TRBJ2-7, with a weak D call TRBD2 (6 bases). Sequenced: thymocytes. The CDR3 here is CASSERGSGGIYEQYF. CDR3 sequence (DNA): TGTGCCAGCAGTGAGAGAGGTTCGGGCGGGATATACGAGCAGTACTTC.